This T cell receptor (beta chain) stems from a study of T cell responses to AZD1222 COVID-19 vaccine. CDR1 and CDR2 from the germline V gene are LNHNV and YYDKDF (reference sequence). With V trimmed by 1 base and J by 1 base, 5 bases remained unmatched. CDR3 length equals 16 residues. Remarks on this clone: Its matching antigen is unknown.

Method: immunoSEQ multiplex PCR; TCRdb's copy keeps in-frame clones and lacks some. The data show around 66,000 clones, 85% to 90% seen once. General study findings and limits: Regions 160-218 and 743-854 held dominance among vaccine-associated CD4 TCRs, which spanned spike. Donors were mostly white British, more females; clonal diversity possibly underestimated. Two AZD1222 administrations were followed by greater Spike-specific TCR breadth and depth.

J is TRBJ1-1 and V is TRBV15, with 8 bases aligning to TRBD1. The starting material was peripheral blood, obtained 28 days after the second dose of the MenACWY control vaccine. This clonotype was sampled from an adult who received the MenACWY meningococcal vaccine as a control. The CDR3 here is CATSRGQGATNTEAFF. The CDR3 DNA follows: TGTGCCACCAGCAGAGGGCAGGGGGCAACGAACACTGAAGCTTTCTTT.